This record covers a single T cell receptor beta chain. The data originate from a study of ipilimumab plus nivolumab after autologous stem cell transplantation. Turning to the study itself: Median doses per patient: roughly five ipilimumab, fewer than ten nivolumab.

Sequencing used immunoSEQ multiplex PCR; TCRdb keeps in-frame clones, though not all of them. Of about 20,000 clones in the sample, roughly four fifths were seen once. The V gene end was trimmed by 4 bases and the J gene end by 2 bases; junction bases not matched to a gene: 10. The CDR3 length is 16 residues. The germline V gene encodes CDR1 GTSNPN and CDR2 SVGIG (reference sequence). The TCR was taken from a male donor with diffuse large B-cell lymphoma. This chain uses TRBV30 with TRBJ2-2, with 7 positions matching TRBD1. The sample consisted of PBMCs, taken in a trial of ipilimumab plus nivolumab as post-transplant consolidation. The CDR3 DNA is TGTGCCTGGACCCTGTCAGGGGGTTTCAACACCGGGGAGCTGTTTTTT. Translated: CAWTLSGGFNTGELFF.